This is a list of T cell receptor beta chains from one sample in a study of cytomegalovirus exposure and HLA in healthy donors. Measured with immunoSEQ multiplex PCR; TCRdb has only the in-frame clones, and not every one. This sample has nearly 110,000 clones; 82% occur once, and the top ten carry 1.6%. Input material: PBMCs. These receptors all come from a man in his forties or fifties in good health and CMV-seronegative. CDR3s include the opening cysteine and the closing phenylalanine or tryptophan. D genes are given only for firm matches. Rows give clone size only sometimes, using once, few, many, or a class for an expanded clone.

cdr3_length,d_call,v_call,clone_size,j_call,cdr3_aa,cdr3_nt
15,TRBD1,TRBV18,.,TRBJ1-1,CASSPLGQGETEAFF,TGTGCCAGCTCACCACTGGGACAGGGAGAAACTGAAGCTTTCTTT
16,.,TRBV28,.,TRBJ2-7,CASSLFSLSSSYEQYF,TGTGCCAGCAGTTTATTTTCCCTTTCCAGCTCCTACGAGCAGTACTTC
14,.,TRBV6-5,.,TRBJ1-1,CASSRTQGIAEAFF,TGTGCCAGCAGCCGAACGCAGGGAATCGCTGAAGCTTTCTTT
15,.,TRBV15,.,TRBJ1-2,CATSRDRQPSYGYTF,TGTGCCACCAGCAGAGATCGACAGCCCAGCTATGGTTACACCTTC
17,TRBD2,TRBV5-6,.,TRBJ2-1,CASSPTLLAGGNNEQFF,TGTGCCAGCAGCCCAACCCTTCTAGCGGGGGGAAACAATGAGCAGTTCTTC
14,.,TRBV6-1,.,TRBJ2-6,CASRGTTGANVLTF,TGTGCCAGCAGGGGGACAACTGGGGCCAACGTCCTGACTTTC
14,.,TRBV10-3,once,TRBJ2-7,CAISESGGPYEQYF,TGTGCCATCAGTGAGAGTGGAGGCCCCTACGAGCAGTACTTC
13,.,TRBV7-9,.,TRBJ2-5,CASSSGNQETQYF,TGTGCCAGCTCTTCCGGGAACCAAGAGACCCAGTACTTC
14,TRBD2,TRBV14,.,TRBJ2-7,CASKATGGYYEQYF,TGTGCCAGCAAAGCCACGGGGGGATACTACGAGCAGTACTTC
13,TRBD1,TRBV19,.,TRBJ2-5,CASSQDRGETQYF,TGTGCCAGTAGTCAGGACAGGGGAGAGACCCAGTACTTC
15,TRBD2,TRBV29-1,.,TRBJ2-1,CSVEEGSGGYNEQFF,TGCAGCGTTGAAGAAGGCAGCGGGGGTTACAATGAGCAGTTCTTC
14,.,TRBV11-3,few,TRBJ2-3,CASSLESDSDTQYF,TGTGCCAGCAGCTTGGAGTCGGACTCAGATACGCAGTATTTT
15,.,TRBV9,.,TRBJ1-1,CASSVGSGADTEAFF,TGTGCCAGCAGCGTCGGGTCAGGGGCAGATACTGAAGCTTTCTTT
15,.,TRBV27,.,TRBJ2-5,CASSAAGQMQETQYF,TGTGCCAGCAGCGCGGCGGGACAGATGCAAGAGACCCAGTACTTC
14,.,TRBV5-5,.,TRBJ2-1,CASSLRGNYNEQFF,TGTGCCAGCAGCTTGCGGGGGAACTACAATGAGCAGTTCTTC
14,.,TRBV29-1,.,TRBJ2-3,CSVSGLAITDTQYF,TGCAGCGTTTCAGGTCTAGCAATCACTGATACGCAGTATTTT
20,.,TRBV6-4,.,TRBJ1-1,CASPRPQGSWSLAGNTEAFF,TGTGCCAGCCCCCGACCGCAGGGTTCTTGGTCTCTGGCCGGGAACACTGAAGCTTTCTTT
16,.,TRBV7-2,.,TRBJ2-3,CASSRDWGLSTDTQYF,TGTGCCAGCAGCCGTGATTGGGGGCTAAGCACAGATACGCAGTATTTT
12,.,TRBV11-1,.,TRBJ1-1,CASSPGDTEAFF,TGTGCCAGCAGCCCGGGAGACACTGAAGCTTTCTTT
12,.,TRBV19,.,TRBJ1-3,CASTKSGNTIYF,TGTGCCAGTACCAAATCTGGAAACACCATATATTTT
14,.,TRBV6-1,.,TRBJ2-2,CASSPDRVTGELFF,TGTGCCAGCAGTCCCGACAGAGTTACCGGGGAGCTGTTTTTT
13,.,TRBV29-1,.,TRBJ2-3,CSVEGASTDTQYF,TGCAGCGTAGAAGGGGCCAGCACAGATACGCAGTATTTT